A selection of T cell receptor beta chains follows, all from one sample in a study of cytomegalovirus exposure and HLA in healthy donors. The data were produced by immunoSEQ multiplex PCR, yet TCRdb's version contains in-frame clones alone and is incomplete. This sample has about 100,000 clones, with 60% to 80% found just once. Sequencing was done on a sample of PBMCs. Every receptor here comes from a woman aged 60-75 years in good health and CMV-seropositive. Both conserved end residues are part of each CDR3. The D gene is left open where the match is weak. Some rows have no size entry. The others give once, few or many, or a class for an expanded clone.

>NA|NA|TRBJ1-1|TRBV2
TGTGCCAGCAGTGTGGTAGAGACTGAAGCTTTCTTT
CASSVVETEAFF
>NA|NA|TRBJ2-7|TRBV28
TGTGCCAGCAGTCCCGGGACACTCCTGGGGGAGCAGTACTTC
CASSPGTLLGEQYF
>NA|TRBD1|TRBJ2-7|TRBV6-6
TGTGCCAGCAGTTACGACGGGACAGGGCTTTGGGAGCAGTACTTC
CASSYDGTGLWEQYF
>NA|TRBD2|TRBJ2-2|TRBV7-9
TGTTCCAGCAGCTTACTAACGGGAGGAAACACCGGGGAGCTGTTTTTT
CSSSLLTGGNTGELFF
>NA|TRBD2|TRBJ2-5|TRBV25-1
TGTGCCAGCAGTCCCCCGATGGCTAGCGGGAAGGGTGAGACCCAGTACTTC
CASSPPMASGKGETQYF
>NA|NA|TRBJ2-7|TRBV11-2
TGTGCCAGCAGCTTAGTCTCGTCCTACGAGCAGTACTTC
CASSLVSSYEQYF
>NA|NA|TRBJ1-1|TRBV9
TGTGCCAGCAGCGTAGTACCAGGGACTGAAGCTTTCTTT
CASSVVPGTEAFF
>NA|NA|TRBJ2-4|TRBV2
TGTGCCAGCACCCTGGGCCTAGCCAAAAACATTCAGTACTTC
CASTLGLAKNIQYF
>NA|NA|TRBJ2-1|TRBV5-1
TGCGCCAGCAGCCTAGGGACCGTGGGGGGACTCTACAATGAGCAGTTCTTC
CASSLGTVGGLYNEQFF
>NA|NA|TRBJ1-1|TRBV29-1
TGCAGCGTTATCGCAGTTGAAGCTTTCTTT
CSVIAVEAFF
>NA|NA|TRBJ2-3|TRBV6-1
TGTGCCAGCAGTGAAGAACAGTCGCTTCCGCCAGATACGCAGTATTTT
CASSEEQSLPPDTQYF
>many|TRBD1|TRBJ2-5|TRBV6-5
TGTGCCAGCAGATCAGGGGGCGAAGAGACCCAGTACTTC
CASRSGGEETQYF
>many|TRBD2|TRBJ2-6|TRBV10-3
TGTGCCATCAGTGAGTCGAGGACTAGCGCCAGCTCTGGGGCCAACGTCCTGACTTTC
CAISESRTSASSGANVLTF
>few|TRBD2|TRBJ2-3|TRBV7-9
TGTGCCAGCGCCGGGGGGGTAGGGACAGATACGCAGTATTTT
CASAGGVGTDTQYF
>once|NA|TRBJ1-2|TRBV29-1
TGCAGCGTTGAGGGGGGGTATGGCTACACCTTC
CSVEGGYGYTF
>few|TRBD1|TRBJ1-1|TRBV5-1
TGCGCCAGCAGCAGGGACAGTATGAACACTGAAGCTTTCTTT
CASSRDSMNTEAFF
>NA|NA|TRBJ1-1|TRBV29-1
TGCAGCGTTGTAGTCCAGGGTTCGGCCACTGAAGCTTTCTTT
CSVVVQGSATEAFF
>NA|NA|TRBJ1-2|TRBV28
TGTGCCAGCAGCCAAACCCGGGGGGACTATGGCTACACCTTC
CASSQTRGDYGYTF
>NA|NA|TRBJ1-5|TRBV5-1
TGCGCCAGCAGCTTGTCAGACAATCAGCCCCAGCATTTT
CASSLSDNQPQHF
>NA|NA|TRBJ1-2|TRBV30
TGTGCCTGGACTTTGCAGGGTTTCTATGGCTACACCTTC
CAWTLQGFYGYTF
>NA|TRBD2|TRBJ2-7|TRBV11-2
TGTGCCAGCAGCCTATTAACTAGCGGGCGGTCCTACGAGCAGTACTTC
CASSLLTSGRSYEQYF
>NA|TRBD2|TRBJ2-1|TRBV19
TGTGCCAGTAGACCGATAGCGGGTAGGATCTACAATGAGCAGTTCTTC
CASRPIAGRIYNEQFF
>NA|TRBD2|TRBJ2-3|TRBV27
TGTGCCAGCGGAAAGTGGGACCTAGCGGGAGTGGGGGATACGCAGTATTTT
CASGKWDLAGVGDTQYF
>NA|NA|TRBJ2-3|TRBV7-3
TGTGCCAGCAGCTTAAGGTCAGGGATCACAGATACGCAGTATTTT
CASSLRSGITDTQYF
>NA|NA|TRBJ1-3|TRBV6-1
TGTGCCAGCAGTGAAAAGGTGGGCAGAAACACCATATATTTT
CASSEKVGRNTIYF
>NA|NA|TRBJ2-2|TRBV10-1
TGCGCCAGCAGTGACTACCGGAACACCGGGGAGCTGTTTTTT
CASSDYRNTGELFF
>NA|NA|TRBJ1-6|TRBV30
TGTGCCTGGAGTAGAGGGTTGGATTCACCCCTCCACTTT
CAWSRGLDSPLHF
>NA|TRBD1|TRBJ2-7|TRBV7-9
TGTTCCAGCAGGGACAGAGCCTACGAGCAGTACTTC
CSSRDRAYEQYF
>few|TRBD1|TRBJ1-4|TRBV5-8
TGTGCCAGCAGCTTGGCCCTTACAGGGGTAAATGAAAAACTGTTTTTT
CASSLALTGVNEKLFF
>NA|TRBD1|TRBJ2-7|TRBV6-6
TGTGCCAGCAGTTACGCACCGGGACAGTCCTCCTACGAGCAGTACTTC
CASSYAPGQSSYEQYF
>NA|NA|TRBJ2-7|TRBV7-3
TGTGCCAGCAGCTTAATGGGAGGCTACGAGCAGTACTTC
CASSLMGGYEQYF
>NA|TRBD1|TRBJ2-7|TRBV10-1
TGCGCCAGCAGCCTGACAGGGGCGTCCCACGAGCAGTACTTC
CASSLTGASHEQYF
>NA|TRBD2|TRBJ2-1|TRBV4-1
TGCGCCAGCAGCCAAGCGGGGACTAGCGGGTTCAGCTCCCGGCAGTTCTTC
CASSQAGTSGFSSRQFF
>NA|NA|TRBJ1-4|TRBV4-1
TGCGCCAGCAGTCCAACCTCCGAGGAAGAAAAACTGTTTTTT
CASSPTSEEEKLFF
>NA|TRBD2|TRBJ2-7|TRBV7-6
TGTGCCAGCAGCCAACCGGGACTAGCGGGAGAGTACGAGCAGTACTTC
CASSQPGLAGEYEQYF
>NA|TRBD1|TRBJ1-1|TRBV18
TGTGCCAGCTCAGCGGGACAGGGGGGGATGACTGAAGCTTTCTTT
CASSAGQGGMTEAFF
>NA|TRBD2|TRBJ2-5|TRBV4-1
TGCGCCAGCAGCCAGGGACTAGCGGGAAGAGAGACCCAGTACTTC
CASSQGLAGRETQYF
>few|TRBD1|TRBJ1-5|TRBV4-1
TGCGCCAGCAGCGAGACAGGGGCAGGTCAGCCCCAGCATTTT
CASSETGAGQPQHF
>NA|TRBD2|TRBJ2-1|TRBV29-1
TGCAGCGTTGAAGACGGGACTAGCGGGAGCAGTGAGCAGTTCTTC
CSVEDGTSGSSEQFF
>NA|TRBD2|TRBJ2-1|TRBV5-6
TGTGCCAGCAGATCGGGACTAGCGGGAGTTAATGAGCAGTTCTTC
CASRSGLAGVNEQFF